One sample yielded the 19 T cell receptor beta chains listed below, sequenced in a study of T cell responses to AZD1222 COVID-19 vaccine. Some clones are missing from TCRdb's copy, which holds only in-frame ones; the method was immunoSEQ multiplex PCR. Here the sample spans about 110,000 clones, approximately 89% being singletons. Sequenced here: peripheral blood, sampled on day 0 of MenACWY control vaccination. These receptors came from an adult in good health.

The chain recombines TRBV5-1 with TRBJ1-5; D remains ambiguous. V dropped 0 bases and J dropped 3 bases, with 13 bases sitting between them. Germline V lookup: CDR1 SGHRS, CDR2 YFSETQ. This CDR3 is built from 16 residues. Here the CDR3 reads CASSLDGSGNNQPQHF. In DNA, the CDR3 is TGCGCCAGCAGCTTGGACGGATCGGGAAACAATCAGCCCCAGCATTTT.

The chain has TRBV7-3 and TRBJ2-3; D is perhaps TRBD1 or TRBD2 (7 bases each). The V gene's germline CDR1 is SGHTA and CDR2 FQGTGA. The CDR3 is 12 amino acids. Trimming took off 5 bases at V and 11 bases at J, with 14 bases between the two ends. The CDR3 loop is CASSADREGQYF. The DNA for the CDR3 is TGTGCCAGCAGCGCCGACAGGGAGGGGCAGTATTTT.

The rearrangement links TRBV11-2 to TRBJ2-2; 10 bases agree with TRBD1. CDR3 length: 15 amino acids. The germline V gene encodes CDR1 SGHAT and CDR2 FQNNGV. The junction had 4 bases not matched to a gene; V was cut back by 5 bases and J by 4 bases. Here the CDR3 reads CASSQGTGVTGELFF. Here the CDR3 DNA reads TGTGCCAGCAGCCAGGGGACAGGGGTCACCGGGGAGCTGTTTTTT.

The V gene is TRBV6-5, the J gene TRBJ1-3; D is unclear. V was cut by 0 bases and J by 0 bases, with 9 bases left in between. The CDR3 length is 16 residues. Germline V CDR1 and CDR2: MNHEY, SVGAGI. CDR3 DNA sequence: TGTGCCAGCAGTTACTCTGTTCGGAGCTCTGGAAACACCATATATTTT. This sequence encodes CASSYSVRSSGNTIYF.

The V call is TRBV19, the J call TRBJ2-5; 7 nucleotides match TRBD1. The CDR3 runs to 15 residues. V was clipped by 0 bases and J by 2 bases; unmatched bases: 3. Germline loops: CDR1 LNHDA, CDR2 SQIVND (reference sequence). The CDR3 protein is CASSIDRTGQETQYF. CDR3 nucleotide sequence: TGTGCCAGTAGTATAGATCGGACAGGACAAGAGACCCAGTACTTC.

The rearrangement joins TRBV11-1 to TRBJ2-1; TRBD2 aligns across 9 bases. This CDR3 contains 16 residues. V was clipped by 2 bases and J by 9 bases; unmatched bases: 11. Germline CDR1 SGHAT, CDR2 FQDESV (reference sequence). The CDR3 DNA reads as TGTGCCAGCAGCTTAAGTGATTTGCGGGGGGGCCGTGAGCAGTTCTTC. Translation: CASSLSDLRGGREQFF.

The rearrangement uses TRBV7-2 and TRBJ2-7, with a tentative D call TRBD2 (5 bases). There are 15 residues in the CDR3. Trimming removed 5 bases from V and 2 bases from J, with 16 bases in between. Germline values: CDR1 SGHTA, CDR2 FQGNSA. CDR3 in amino acids: CASSPVGSGAYEQYF. In DNA form, the CDR3 reads TGTGCCAGCAGCCCGGTTGGAAGCGGAGCCTACGAGCAGTACTTC.

With respect to this clone: This CDR3 is also generated by other DNA sequences in the sample. This chain joins TRBV6-5 and TRBJ2-7, with D hard to call. V lost 6 bases and J lost 0, with 6 bases in between. CDR1 is MNHEY and CDR2 is SVGAGI in the germline V gene. The CDR3 is made up of 12 amino acids. CDR3 nucleotides: TGTGCCAGCAGAACAGTCTCCTACGAGCAGTACTTC. Its protein product is CASRTVSYEQYF.

This clone was picked up a small number of times. The chain recombines TRBV5-4 with TRBJ2-1; D is perhaps TRBD2 (6 bases). Germline lookup yields CDR1 SGHNT and CDR2 YYREEE (reference sequence). The V end lost 4 bases, the J end lost 8 bases, and 7 bases lay between the germline ends. The length of the CDR3 is 11 residues. CDR3 sequence: CASSPGDEQFF. In nucleotides, the CDR3 is TGTGCCAGCAGCCCGGGGGATGAGCAGTTCTTC. Full variable domain (rest looked up from reference TRBV5-4 and TRBJ2-1): ETGVTQSPTHLIKTRGQQVTLRCSSQSGHNTVSWYQQALGQGPQFIFQYYREEENGRGNFPPRFSGLQFPNYSSELNVNALELDDSALYLCASSPGDEQFFGPGTRLTVL.

This sequence joins TRBV11-3 and TRBJ2-1; the D call may be TRBD1 or TRBD2 (5 bases each). V was clipped by 1 base and J by 7 bases, with 11 bases between them. Germline V gene lookup returns CDR1 SGHNT and CDR2 YENEEA. The CDR3 has 14 residues. In DNA form, the CDR3 reads TGTGCCAGCAGCTTAGGAGGGACCCCTAATGAGCAGTTCTTC. Amino acids: CASSLGGTPNEQFF.

The chain combines TRBV6-2 or TRBV6-3 with TRBJ1-4; D ambiguous. The CDR3 contains 15 residues. With 5 bases removed from V and 0 bases from J, the gap between germline ends came to 10 bases. Germline V gene lookup returns CDR1 MNHEY and CDR2 SVGEGT. DNA for the CDR3: TGTGCCAGCAGTGGGCCGGCGGCAACTAATGAAAAACTGTTTTTT. Amino acid sequence: CASSGPAATNEKLFF.

This rearrangement joins TRBV7-8 to TRBJ2-7; D is uncertain. Trimming pared 2 bases from V and 3 bases from J, leaving 11 bases between. Germline CDR1 is SGHVS and CDR2 is FQNEAQ. This CDR3 is built from 14 residues. The CDR3 here is CASSLSKVHYEQYF. The CDR3 nucleotides are TGTGCCAGCAGCTTAAGCAAAGTCCACTACGAGCAGTACTTC.

The rearrangement uses TRBV2 and TRBJ1-1; D is perhaps TRBD1 (5 bases). Trimming left V 4 bases short and J 3 bases short, with 12 bases between. The CDR3 contains 14 residues. The germline V gene has CDR1 SNHLY and CDR2 FYNNEI. The CDR3 nucleotides read TGTGCCAGCAGTGGGGACGAGGCATACACTGAAGCTTTCTTT. Translating it yields CASSGDEAYTEAFF.

The chain employs TRBV9 and TRBJ1-2, with D hard to call. V lost 2 bases and J lost 4, with 12 bases in between. The length of the CDR3 is 14 residues. Germline CDR1 reads SGDLS; CDR2 reads YYNGEE. The CDR3 sequence is CASSVSSPSYGYTF. CDR3 DNA sequence: TGTGCCAGCAGCGTCTCATCACCTAGCTATGGCTACACCTTC.

V and J are TRBV27 and TRBJ2-7, with 12 bases aligning to TRBD2. The J segment lost 2 bases and the V segment lost 2 bases, leaving 1 base of the junction unmatched. Germline CDR1 MNHEY, CDR2 SMNVEV (reference sequence). The CDR3 runs 15 residues. DNA for the CDR3: TGTGCCAGCAGTTTAACTAGCGGGGGGCCCTACGAGCAGTACTTC. Protein sequence: CASSLTSGGPYEQYF.

The chain uses TRBV7-3 and TRBJ2-3; possibly TRBD2 for D (7 bases). The CDR3 has 14 residues. Trimming shortened V by 5 bases and J by 2 bases, and 11 bases separated the two germline ends. In germline, CDR1 is SGHTA, CDR2 FQGTGA. This CDR3 reads CASSPRGATDTQYF. CDR3 coding DNA: TGTGCCAGCAGCCCTCGGGGGGCCACAGATACGCAGTATTTT. The variable domain in full, with the rest retrieved from reference TRBV7-3 and TRBJ2-3, is GAGVSQTPSNKVTEKGKYVELRCDPISGHTALYWYRQSLGQGPEFLIYFQGTGAADDSGLPNDRFFAVRPEGSVSTLKIQRTERGDSAVYLCASSPRGATDTQYFGPGTRLTVL.

The rearrangement uses TRBV4-1 and TRBJ1-5, with D unclear. The CDR3 is 14 residues long. The ends were cut back, 1 base at V and 4 bases at J, with 8 bases in the middle. Germline V gene lookup returns CDR1 MGHRA and CDR2 YSYEKL. For the CDR3, the DNA is TGCGCCAGCAGCCAAGGAATCAGTAATCAGCCCCAGCATTTT. This translates into CASSQGISNQPQHF.

The chain is built from TRBV30 and TRBJ1-2, with D possibly TRBD1 on 5 matching bases. V gave up 4 bases and J gave up 8 bases, with 14 bases separating them. There are 12 residues in the CDR3. Looked up from germline, CDR1 is GTSNPN and CDR2 is SVGIG (reference sequence). This CDR3 reads CAWKQEGRGYTF. The CDR3 nucleotides are TGTGCCTGGAAGCAGGAGGGGCGCGGCTACACCTTC.

The J gene is TRBJ1-5, the V gene TRBV6-2 or TRBV6-3; D call uncertain. CDR1 is MNHEY, CDR2 SVGEGT, per germline. The CDR3 is 15 amino acids. Trimming removed 2 bases from V and 5 bases from J, with 13 bases in between. The CDR3 is CASSYPRAFDQPQHF. The CDR3 DNA follows: TGTGCCAGCAGTTACCCTAGGGCATTTGATCAGCCCCAGCATTTT.